This TCR beta chain was identified in a study of technical replicates of blood from a few donors. Germline V CDR1 and CDR2: DFQATT, SNEGSKA (reference sequence). Trimming removed 7 bases from V and 6 bases from J, with 12 bases in between. CDR3 length: 11 residues. The assay was immunoSEQ multiplex PCR, and TCRdb's table has in-frame clones only and misses some. The top ten hold more than 0.15% of the sample, which has about 84,000 clones, roughly 97% seen once. The sequence derives from a human donor in good health. The rearrangement joins TRBV20-1 to TRBJ1-2; D may be TRBD1 (5 bases). Sequencing was done on a sample of T cells isolated from PBMCs. In nucleotides, the CDR3 is TGCAGTGTTCAGGGAACAGATGGCTACACCTTC. Its protein product is CSVQGTDGYTF.